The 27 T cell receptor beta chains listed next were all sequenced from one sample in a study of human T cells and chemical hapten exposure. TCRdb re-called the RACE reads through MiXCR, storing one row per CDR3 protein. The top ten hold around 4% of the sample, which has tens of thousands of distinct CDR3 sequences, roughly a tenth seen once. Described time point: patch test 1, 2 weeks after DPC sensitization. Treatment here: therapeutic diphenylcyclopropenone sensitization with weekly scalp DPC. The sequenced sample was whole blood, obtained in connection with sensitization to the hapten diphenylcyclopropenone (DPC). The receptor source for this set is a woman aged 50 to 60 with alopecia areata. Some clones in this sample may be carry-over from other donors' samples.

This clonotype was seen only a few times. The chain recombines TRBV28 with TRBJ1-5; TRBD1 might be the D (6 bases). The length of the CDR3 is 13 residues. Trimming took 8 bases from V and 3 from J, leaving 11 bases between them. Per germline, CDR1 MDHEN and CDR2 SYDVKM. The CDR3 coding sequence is TGTGCCAGCGGAGGACAGCTCAATCAGCCCCAGCATTTT. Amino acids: CASGGQLNQPQHF. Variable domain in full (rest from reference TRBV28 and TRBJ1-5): DVKVTQSSRYLVKRTGEKVFLECVQDMDHENMFWYRQDPGLGLRLIYFSYDVKMKEKGDIPEGYSVSREKKERFSLILESASTNQTSMYLCASGGQLNQPQHFGDGTRLSIL.

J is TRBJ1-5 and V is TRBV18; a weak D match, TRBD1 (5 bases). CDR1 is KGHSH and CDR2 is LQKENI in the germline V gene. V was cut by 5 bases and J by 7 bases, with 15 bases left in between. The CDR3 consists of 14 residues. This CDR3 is CASSLADRGQPQHF. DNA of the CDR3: TGTGCCAGCTCATTAGCCGACAGAGGACAGCCCCAGCATTTT. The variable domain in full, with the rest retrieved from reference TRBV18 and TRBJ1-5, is NAGVMQNPRHLVRRRGQEARLRCSPMKGHSHVYWYRQLPEEGLKFMVYLQKENIIDESGMPKERFSAEFPKEGPSILRIQQVVRGDSAAYFCASSLADRGQPQHFGDGTRLSIL.

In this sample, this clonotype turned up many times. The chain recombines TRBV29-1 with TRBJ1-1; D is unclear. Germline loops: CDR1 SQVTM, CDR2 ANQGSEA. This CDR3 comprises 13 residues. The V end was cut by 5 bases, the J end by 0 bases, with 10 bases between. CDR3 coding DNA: TGCAGCGTTCTAGGTATATTGAACACTGAAGCTTTCTTT. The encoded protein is CSVLGILNTEAFF.

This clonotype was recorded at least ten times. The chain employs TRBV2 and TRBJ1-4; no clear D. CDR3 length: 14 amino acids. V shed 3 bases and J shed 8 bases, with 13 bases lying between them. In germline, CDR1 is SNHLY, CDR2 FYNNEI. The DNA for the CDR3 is TGTGCCAGCAGTGATGTGGGGATAGGAGAAAAACTGTTTTTT. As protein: CASSDVGIGEKLFF.

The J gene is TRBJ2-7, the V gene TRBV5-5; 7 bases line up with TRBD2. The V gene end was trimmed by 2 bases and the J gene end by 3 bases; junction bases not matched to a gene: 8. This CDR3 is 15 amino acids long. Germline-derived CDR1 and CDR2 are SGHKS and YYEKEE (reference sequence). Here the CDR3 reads CASSFSSRGDYEQYF. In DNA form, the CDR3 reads TGTGCCAGCAGCTTTTCGTCCCGGGGGGACTACGAGCAGTACTTC.

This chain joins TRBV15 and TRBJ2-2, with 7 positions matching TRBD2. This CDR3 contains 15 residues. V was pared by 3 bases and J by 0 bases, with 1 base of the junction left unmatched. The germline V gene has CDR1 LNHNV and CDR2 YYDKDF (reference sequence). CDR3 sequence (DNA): TGTGCCACCAGCAGGGGAGGGGCGAACACCGGGGAGCTGTTTTTT. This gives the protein CATSRGGANTGELFF.

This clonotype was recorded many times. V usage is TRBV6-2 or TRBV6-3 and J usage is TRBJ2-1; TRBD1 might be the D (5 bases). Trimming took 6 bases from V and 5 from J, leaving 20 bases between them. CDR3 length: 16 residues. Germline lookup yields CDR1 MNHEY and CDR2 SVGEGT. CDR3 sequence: CASRDRPGQSHNEQFF. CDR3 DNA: TGTGCCAGCAGGGACCGGCCAGGGCAGTCGCACAATGAGCAGTTCTTC.

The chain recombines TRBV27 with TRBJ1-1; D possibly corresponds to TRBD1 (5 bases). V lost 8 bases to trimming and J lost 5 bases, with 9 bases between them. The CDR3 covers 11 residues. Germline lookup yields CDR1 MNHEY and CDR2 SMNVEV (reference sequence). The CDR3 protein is CASQGATEAFF. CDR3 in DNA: TGTGCCAGCCAGGGTGCGACTGAAGCTTTCTTT.

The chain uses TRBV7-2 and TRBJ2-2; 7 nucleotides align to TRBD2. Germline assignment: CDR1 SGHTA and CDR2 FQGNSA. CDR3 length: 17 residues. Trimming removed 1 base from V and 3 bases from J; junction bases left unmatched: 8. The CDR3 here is CASSLGGGSGHTGELFF. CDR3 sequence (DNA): TGTGCCAGCAGCTTAGGAGGCGGGAGCGGGCACACCGGGGAGCTGTTTTTT.

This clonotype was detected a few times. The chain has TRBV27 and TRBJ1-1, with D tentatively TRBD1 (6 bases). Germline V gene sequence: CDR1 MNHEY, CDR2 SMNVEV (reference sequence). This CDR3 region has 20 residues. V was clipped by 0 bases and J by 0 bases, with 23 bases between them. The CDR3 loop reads CASSLSKSRGAGNMNTEAFF. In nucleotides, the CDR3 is TGTGCCAGCAGTTTATCGAAAAGTAGGGGGGCGGGAAACATGAACACTGAAGCTTTCTTT.

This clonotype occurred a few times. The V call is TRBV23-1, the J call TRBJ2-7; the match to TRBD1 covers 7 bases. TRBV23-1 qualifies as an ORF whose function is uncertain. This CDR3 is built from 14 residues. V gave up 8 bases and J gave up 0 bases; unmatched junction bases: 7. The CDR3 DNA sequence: TGCGCCAGCTTGATGGACAGGACCTCCTACGAGCAGTACTTC. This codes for CASLMDRTSYEQYF.

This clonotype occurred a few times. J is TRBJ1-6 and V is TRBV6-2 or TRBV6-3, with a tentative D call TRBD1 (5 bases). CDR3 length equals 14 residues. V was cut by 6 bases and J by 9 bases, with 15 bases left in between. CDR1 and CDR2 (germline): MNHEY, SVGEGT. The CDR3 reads CASRSGRQASPLHF. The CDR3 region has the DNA TGTGCCAGCAGGTCGGGACGGCAGGCTTCACCCCTCCACTTT.

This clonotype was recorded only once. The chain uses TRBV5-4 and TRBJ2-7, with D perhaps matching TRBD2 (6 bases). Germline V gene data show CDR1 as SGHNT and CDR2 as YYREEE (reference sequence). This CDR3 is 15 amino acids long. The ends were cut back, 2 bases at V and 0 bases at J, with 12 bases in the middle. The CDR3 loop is CASSFGSGLSYEQYF. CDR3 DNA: TGTGCCAGCAGCTTTGGTAGCGGCCTCTCCTACGAGCAGTACTTC.

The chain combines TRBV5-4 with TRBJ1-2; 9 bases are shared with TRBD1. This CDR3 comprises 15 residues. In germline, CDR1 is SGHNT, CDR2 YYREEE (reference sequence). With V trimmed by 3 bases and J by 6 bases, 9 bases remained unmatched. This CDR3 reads CASSSPGQGFDGYTF. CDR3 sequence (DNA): TGTGCCAGCAGCTCACCGGGACAGGGTTTTGATGGCTACACCTTC.

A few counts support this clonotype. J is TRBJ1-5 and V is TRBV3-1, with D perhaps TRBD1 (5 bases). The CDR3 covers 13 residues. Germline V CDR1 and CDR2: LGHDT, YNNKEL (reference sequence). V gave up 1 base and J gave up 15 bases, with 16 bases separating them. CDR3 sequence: CASSQGSGLAVHF. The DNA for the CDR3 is TGTGCCAGCAGCCAAGGGTCAGGGCTGGCTGTGCATTTT. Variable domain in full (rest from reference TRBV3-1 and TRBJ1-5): DTAVSQTPKYLVTQMGNDKSIKCEQNLGHDTMYWYKQDSKKFLKIMFSYNNKELIINETVPNRFSPKSPDKAHLNLHINSLELGDSAVYFCASSQGSGLAVHFGDGTRLSIL.

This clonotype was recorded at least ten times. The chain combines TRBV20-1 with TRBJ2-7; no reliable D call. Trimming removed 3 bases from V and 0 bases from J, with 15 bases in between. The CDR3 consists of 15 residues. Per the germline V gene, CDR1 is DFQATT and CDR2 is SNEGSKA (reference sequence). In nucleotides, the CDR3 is TGCAGTGCTAGGAGGTCGTCGGGTAGCTCCTACGAGCAGTACTTC. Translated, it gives CSARRSSGSSYEQYF.

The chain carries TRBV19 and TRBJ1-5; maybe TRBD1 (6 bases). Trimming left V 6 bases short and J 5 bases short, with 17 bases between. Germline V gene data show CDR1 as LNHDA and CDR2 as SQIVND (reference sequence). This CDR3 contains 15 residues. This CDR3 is CASRTGTSQYQPQHF. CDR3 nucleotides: TGTGCCAGTAGGACCGGGACAAGTCAATATCAGCCCCAGCATTTT.

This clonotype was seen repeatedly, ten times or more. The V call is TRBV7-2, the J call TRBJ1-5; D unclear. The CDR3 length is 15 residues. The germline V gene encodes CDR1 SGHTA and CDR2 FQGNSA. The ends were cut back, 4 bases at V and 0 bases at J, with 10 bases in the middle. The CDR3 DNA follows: TGTGCCAGCAGCTCAGAGGGTCATAGCAATCAGCCCCAGCATTTT. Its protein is CASSSEGHSNQPQHF.

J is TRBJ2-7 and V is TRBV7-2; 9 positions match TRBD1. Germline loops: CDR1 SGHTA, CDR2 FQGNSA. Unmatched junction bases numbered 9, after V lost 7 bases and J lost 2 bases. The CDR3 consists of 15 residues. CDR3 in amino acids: CASTAQGQGPYEQYF. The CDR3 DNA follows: TGTGCCAGCACCGCCCAGGGACAGGGCCCCTACGAGCAGTACTTC.

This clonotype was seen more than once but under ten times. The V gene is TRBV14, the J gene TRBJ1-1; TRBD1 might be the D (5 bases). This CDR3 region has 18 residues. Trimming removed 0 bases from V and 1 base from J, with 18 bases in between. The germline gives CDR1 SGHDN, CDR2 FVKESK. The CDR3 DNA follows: TGTGCCAGCAGCCAAGATAGATGGGACCTCGAGTGGAACACTGAAGCTTTCTTT. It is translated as CASSQDRWDLEWNTEAFF.

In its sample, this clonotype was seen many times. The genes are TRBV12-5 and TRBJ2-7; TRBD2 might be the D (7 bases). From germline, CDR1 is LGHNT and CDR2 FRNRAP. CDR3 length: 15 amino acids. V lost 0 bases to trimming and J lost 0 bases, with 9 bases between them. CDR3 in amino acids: CASGLVRGPSYEQYF. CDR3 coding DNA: TGTGCTAGTGGTTTGGTGCGGGGGCCCTCCTACGAGCAGTACTTC.

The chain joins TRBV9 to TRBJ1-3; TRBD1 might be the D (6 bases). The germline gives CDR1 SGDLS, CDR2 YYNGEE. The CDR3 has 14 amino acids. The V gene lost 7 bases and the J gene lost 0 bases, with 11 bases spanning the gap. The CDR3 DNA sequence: TGTGCCAGCCGGGGGGGCTTCTCTGGAAACACCATATATTTT. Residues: CASRGGFSGNTIYF.

CDR3 residues: CASSHRPGQNGYTF. CDR3 sequence (DNA): TGTGCCAGCAGCCATCGCCCGGGACAGAATGGCTACACCTTC. The rearrangement uses TRBV3-1 and TRBJ1-2; 7 bases agree with TRBD1. This CDR3 is 14 amino acids long. Trimming removed 3 bases from V and 6 bases from J; junction bases left unmatched: 7. Looked up from germline, CDR1 is LGHDT and CDR2 is YNNKEL (reference sequence).

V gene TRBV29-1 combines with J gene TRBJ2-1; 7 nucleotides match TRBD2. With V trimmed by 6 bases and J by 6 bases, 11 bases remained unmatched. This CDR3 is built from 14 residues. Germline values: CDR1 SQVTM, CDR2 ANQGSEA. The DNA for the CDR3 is TGCAGCGTGAGGGGATCTAGCGGACCCAATGAGCAGTTCTTC. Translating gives CSVRGSSGPNEQFF.

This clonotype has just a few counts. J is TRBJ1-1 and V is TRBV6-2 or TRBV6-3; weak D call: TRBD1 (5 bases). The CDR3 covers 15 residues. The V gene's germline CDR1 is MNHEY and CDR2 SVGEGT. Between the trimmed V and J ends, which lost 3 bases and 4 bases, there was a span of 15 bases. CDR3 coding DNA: TGTGCCAGCAGTTATCAGGGAATCGATAGCACTGAAGCTTTCTTT. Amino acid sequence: CASSYQGIDSTEAFF.

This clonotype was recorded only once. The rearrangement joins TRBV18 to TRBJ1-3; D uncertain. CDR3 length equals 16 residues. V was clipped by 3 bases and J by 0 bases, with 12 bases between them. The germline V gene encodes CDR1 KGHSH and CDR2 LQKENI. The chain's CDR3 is CASSPSPTYSGNTIYF. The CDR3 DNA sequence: TGTGCCAGCTCACCCTCGCCTACCTACTCTGGAAACACCATATATTTT.

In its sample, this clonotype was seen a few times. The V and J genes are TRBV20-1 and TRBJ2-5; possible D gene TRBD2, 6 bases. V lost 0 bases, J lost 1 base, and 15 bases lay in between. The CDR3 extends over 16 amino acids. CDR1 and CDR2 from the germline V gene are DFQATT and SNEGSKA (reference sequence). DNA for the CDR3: TGCAGTGCTAGAGACCTAGCGACTACGTTCCAAGAGACCCAGTACTTC. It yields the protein CSARDLATTFQETQYF.